Below, 15 T cell receptor beta chains from the same sample are listed, as sequenced in a study of blood T cell repertoires in COVID-19. Clones were sequenced by immunoSEQ multiplex PCR, and TCRdb holds only the in-frame ones, with some missing. This table holds some 200,000 clones, approximately 90% found once. The sample was peripheral blood. Source of these receptors: a man aged 45-65 years with acute or convalescent COVID-19.

The J gene is TRBJ1-2, the V gene TRBV29-1, with D maybe TRBD1 (5 bases). CDR1 SQVTM and CDR2 ANQGSEA come from the germline V gene. V lost 4 bases and J lost 7, with 13 bases in between. This CDR3 region has 12 residues. CDR3 sequence (DNA): TGCAGCGTTGGTTCCGGGGGGTCTGGCTACACCTTC. It yields the protein CSVGSGGSGYTF.

V gene TRBV5-6 combines with J gene TRBJ2-5, with a weak D call TRBD2 (6 bases). This CDR3 comprises 13 residues. Trimming shortened V by 3 bases and J by 3 bases, and 9 bases separated the two germline ends. In germline, CDR1 is SGHDT, CDR2 YYEEEE. The CDR3 DNA follows: TGTGCCAGCAGCTCGGGACTGAAAGAGACCCAGTACTTC. Its protein is CASSSGLKETQYF.

The V gene is TRBV7-8, the J gene TRBJ2-5; 15 nucleotides align to TRBD2. This CDR3 comprises 17 residues. CDR1 and CDR2 from the germline V gene are SGHVS and FQNEAQ. V was pared by 1 base and J by 4 bases, with 4 bases of the junction left unmatched. CDR3 in amino acids: CASSLEWGLAGGETQYF. Here the CDR3 DNA reads TGTGCCAGCAGCTTAGAGTGGGGACTAGCGGGGGGAGAGACCCAGTACTTC.

The gene calls are TRBV25-1 and TRBJ1-5; 7 bases align to TRBD1. The CDR3 consists of 14 residues. With 6 bases clipped from V and 4 bases from J, the junction kept 6 bases outside the gene matches. CDR1 and CDR2 from the germline V gene are MGHDK and SYGVNS. CDR3 loop: CASSPGTENQPQHF. CDR3 nucleotides: TGTGCCAGCAGCCCCGGGACAGAAAATCAGCCCCAGCATTTT.

The rearrangement joins TRBV30 to TRBJ2-2; 10 nucleotides agree with TRBD2. Germline CDR1 reads GTSNPN; CDR2 reads SVGIG (reference sequence). V dropped 2 bases and J dropped 2; count of bases not matched to a gene: 5. This CDR3 region has 16 residues. CDR3 nucleotide sequence: TGTGCCTGGAGTCCAGCGGGGGGGATAAACACCGGGGAGCTGTTTTTT. As protein: CAWSPAGGINTGELFF.

The count of this clone is one. The rearrangement uses TRBV5-8 and TRBJ2-1; D is ambiguous. CDR1 and CDR2 (germline): SGHTS, YDEGEE. This CDR3 has 13 residues. Trimming took 4 bases from V and 10 from J, leaving 15 bases between them. The CDR3 coding sequence is TGTGCCAGCAGCCCCCCTGGCCGCGGCGAGCAGTTCTTC. Translated: CASSPPGRGEQFF.

The chain couples TRBV27 to TRBJ1-1, with a tentative D call TRBD1 (6 bases). Deletions cut 0 bases from V and 7 bases from J, with 12 bases between. This CDR3 is built from 14 residues. Per germline, CDR1 MNHEY and CDR2 SMNVEV (reference sequence). For the CDR3, the DNA is TGTGCCAGCAGTTTATCCCCAGGCAGGGGTGAAGCTTTCTTT. It is translated as CASSLSPGRGEAFF.

This rearrangement joins TRBV6-6 to TRBJ1-4, with D unclear. This CDR3 contains 12 residues. Deletions cut 5 bases from V and 6 bases from J, with 7 bases between. Germline CDR1 reads MNHNY; CDR2 reads SVGAGI (reference sequence). The chain's CDR3 is CASSLGYEKLFF. CDR3 in DNA: TGTGCCAGCAGTCTCGGGTATGAAAAACTGTTTTTT.

The J gene is TRBJ2-2, the V gene TRBV7-6; D unclear. The CDR3 has 13 residues. CDR1 is SGHVS and CDR2 is FNYEAQ in the germline V gene. V gave up 2 bases and J gave up 6 bases, with 7 bases separating them. The CDR3 nucleotides read TGTGCCAGCAGCTTATCGAGGCCCGGGGAGCTGTTTTTT. Translated, it gives CASSLSRPGELFF.

This clone was seen a single time. This chain links TRBV18 with TRBJ1-2, with 7 bases that match TRBD1. The CDR3 length is 13 residues. V was clipped by 2 bases and J by 8 bases; unmatched bases: 5. Germline V gene lookup returns CDR1 KGHSH and CDR2 LQKENI. CDR3: CASSPSPDRGYTF. For the CDR3, the DNA is TGTGCCAGCTCACCAAGCCCGGACAGGGGCTACACCTTC.

The chain combines TRBV4-3 with TRBJ1-1; no clear D. The CDR3 spans 16 residues. The V and J ends lost 3 bases and 0 bases respectively, with 14 bases between them. Germline values: CDR1 LGHNA, CDR2 YSLEER. This CDR3 reads CASSHSRSVMNTEAFF. The CDR3 DNA sequence: TGCGCCAGCAGCCATTCCCGCAGTGTCATGAACACTGAAGCTTTCTTT.

This chain connects TRBV30 to TRBJ1-2; TRBD1 matches 7 bases. Germline assignment: CDR1 GTSNPN and CDR2 SVGIG (reference sequence). This CDR3 spans 13 amino acids. After removal of 2 bases from V and 8 bases from J, the junction contained 8 bases not matched to a gene. CDR3: CAWSRNRGEGYTF. CDR3 DNA: TGTGCCTGGAGTAGGAACAGGGGTGAGGGCTACACCTTC.

This clone was observed a single time. The genes are TRBV18 and TRBJ1-5; TRBD1 matches 8 bases. After removal of 4 bases from V and 8 bases from J, the junction contained 7 bases not matched to a gene. CDR1 is KGHSH, CDR2 LQKENI, per germline. This CDR3 contains 14 residues. The CDR3 is CASSLGQGSKPQHF. For the CDR3, the DNA is TGTGCCAGCTCACTAGGACAGGGATCAAAGCCCCAGCATTTT.

CDR3 DNA sequence: TGTGCCAGCAGTTTGGCAGGGTCGAATGGCTACACCTTC. Its protein is CASSLAGSNGYTF. The V gene is TRBV12-3 or TRBV12-4, the J gene TRBJ1-2, with a tentative D call TRBD1 (5 bases). There are 13 residues in the CDR3. Trimming stripped 3 bases from V and 6 bases from J, with 11 bases between.

The rearrangement uses TRBV6-5 and TRBJ1-1; TRBD1 matches at 7 bases. This CDR3 has 14 amino acids. Trimming cost V 0 bases and J 8 bases; bases outside gene matches: 6. Germline loops: CDR1 MNHEY, CDR2 SVGAGI. In nucleotides, the CDR3 is TGTGCCAGCAGTTACTCGGGACAGATGGGAGAAGCTTTCTTT. It is translated as CASSYSGQMGEAFF.